This is a list of T cell receptor beta chains from one sample in a study of shared clonotypes between healthy human individuals. Here immunoSEQ multiplex PCR was the method, and the copy in TCRdb shows in-frame clones only, minus some. The sample carries around 1.4 million clones, less than 99% recorded once. The source material was naive CD4+ T cells sorted from blood. The source is a man younger than 40 in good health. Both conserved end residues are part of each CDR3. D genes are given only for firm matches. Clone size is given for some rows only: seen once, a few or many times, or a class if the clone is expanded.

length	size	D	J	V	DNA	CDR3
12	.	TRBD2	TRBJ2-7	TRBV5-4	TGTGCCAGCAGCTCGGATGGGAGGGTAAAGTACTTC	CASSSDGRVKYF
13	.	.	TRBJ1-4	TRBV6-5	TGTGCCAGCAGGCGGCTAATGGGTGAAAAACTGTTTTTT	CASRRLMGEKLFF
13	.	.	TRBJ2-5	TRBV15	TGTGCCACCCGGGATGGGAACCCAGAGACCCAGTACTTC	CATRDGNPETQYF
12	.	.	TRBJ1-1	TRBV12-5	TGTGCTAGTAGCATGGTGGACACTGAAGCTTTCTTT	CASSMVDTEAFF
14	.	.	TRBJ2-1	TRBV7-8	TGTGCCAGCAGCTTAGTGGCCTCTTGGAATGAGCAGTTCTTC	CASSLVASWNEQFF
16	.	TRBD2	TRBJ2-5	TRBV28	TGTGCCAGCAGCCCCTGGGGCGGGAGTTTCCAAGAGACCCAGTACTTC	CASSPWGGSFQETQYF
15	.	TRBD2	TRBJ2-1	TRBV9	TGTGCCAGCAGCGCGACTAGCGGGAGGTTCAATGAGCAGTTCTTC	CASSATSGRFNEQFF
15	.	.	TRBJ2-5	TRBV5-5	TGTGCCAGCAGCTTACTCGAGGGGCGCCGAGAGACCCAGTACTTC	CASSLLEGRRETQYF
14	.	TRBD2	TRBJ2-1	TRBV6-4	TGTGCCAGCTCCGCTAGCGGGGGGTACAATGAGCAGTTCTTC	CASSASGGYNEQFF
15	.	.	TRBJ2-2	TRBV5-1	TGCGCCAGCAGCTTGCACAGGGAAATCACCGGGGAGCTGTTTTTT	CASSLHREITGELFF
17	.	.	TRBJ2-1	TRBV2	.	CASSTSRGPGSYNEQFF
17	.	TRBD2	TRBJ2-5	TRBV5-1	TGCGCCAGCAGCTTGGTACTAGCGGGAGGGCCCTCTGAGACCCAGTACTTC	CASSLVLAGGPSETQYF
16	.	.	TRBJ1-3	TRBV7-2	TGTGCCAGCAGCTTAGGCTTAAGGACCACTGGAAACACCATATATTTT	CASSLGLRTTGNTIYF
14	.	.	TRBJ2-7	TRBV7-2	TGTGCCAGCAGCTTAGTTGGGGGCGGGTACGAGCAGTACTTC	CASSLVGGGYEQYF
19	once	.	TRBJ2-6	TRBV19	TGTGCCAGTAGTCGCCGTGGAGGGGGCACACCCTCTGGGGCCAACGTCCTGACTTTC	CASSRRGGGTPSGANVLTF
18	.	.	TRBJ2-5	TRBV13	TGTGCCAGCAGCTTTTTCCCTGACTGGACCGGGGATCAAGAGACCCAGTACTTC	CASSFFPDWTGDQETQYF
13	once	.	TRBJ2-7	TRBV30	TGTGCCTGGACCCCCCTAACGGGGTACGAGCAGTACTTC	CAWTPLTGYEQYF
14	.	TRBD2	TRBJ2-1	TRBV28	TGTGCCGGGGCTAGCGGGAGTATTGCCAATGAGCAGTTCTTC	CAGASGSIANEQFF
14	.	.	TRBJ2-7	TRBV7-7	TGTGCTAGCAGCTTAGGGCATCCCTTCTACGAGCAGTACTTC	CASSLGHPFYEQYF
15	.	.	TRBJ1-4	TRBV27	TGTGCCAGCAGTTTCTACCGGGTCGAGAATGAAAAACTGTTTTTT	CASSFYRVENEKLFF
15	.	.	TRBJ2-3	TRBV14	TGTGCCAGCAGCCAAGTCGGGGCTAGCACAGATACGCAGTATTTT	CASSQVGASTDTQYF
12	once	.	TRBJ2-5	TRBV7-2	TGTGCCAGCAGCTTTAGGGCGGAGACCCAGTACTTC	CASSFRAETQYF
15	.	.	TRBJ2-4	TRBV18	TGTGCCAGCTCACCACCAGGTAGAGCCAAAAACATTCAGTACTTC	CASSPPGRAKNIQYF
15	.	.	TRBJ1-1	TRBV6-5	TGTGCCAGCAGTTACTCGGGGCAGCTGAACACTGAAGCTTTCTTT	CASSYSGQLNTEAFF
14	.	TRBD2	TRBJ2-3	TRBV2	TGTGCCAGCAGCCGGACTAGAGCCACAGATACGCAGTATTTT	CASSRTRATDTQYF
13	.	.	TRBJ2-7	TRBV18	TGTGCCAGCTCACCATTAAACTCCTACGAGCAGTACTTC	CASSPLNSYEQYF
14	.	.	TRBJ1-2	TRBV6-6	TGTGCCAGCAGTCGAGACATCAAGTTCGATGGCTACACCTTC	CASSRDIKFDGYTF
13	.	.	TRBJ2-3	TRBV28	TGTGCCAGCAGTGTCAGTACAGGGATCCCCCAGTATTTT	CASSVSTGIPQYF
15	.	.	TRBJ2-1	TRBV5-4	TGTGCCAGCAGCCCCGGGCCCGAGGCCTACAATGAGCAGTTCTTC	CASSPGPEAYNEQFF
14	.	TRBD1	TRBJ1-1	TRBV2	TGTGCCAGCAGTGAAAGGGGGCAGGGCACTGAAGCTTTCTTT	CASSERGQGTEAFF
17	.	TRBD1	TRBJ1-1	TRBV19	TGTGCCAGTAGTATGTCTCTAGGGACAGGGGTGATCACTGAAGCTTTCTTT	CASSMSLGTGVITEAFF
13	.	.	TRBJ1-2	TRBV28	TGTGCCAGCAGTTTGGGGTCTCACTATGGCTACACCTTC	CASSLGSHYGYTF
14	.	.	TRBJ2-7	TRBV5-4	TGTGCCAGCAGCTTGTCAGGGCCGAGCTACGAGCAGTACTTC	CASSLSGPSYEQYF
15	.	.	TRBJ2-2	TRBV28	TGTGCCAGCAGAACCGGGACACTCGGATCCGGGGAGCTGTTTTTT	CASRTGTLGSGELFF
14	.	.	TRBJ2-7	TRBV5-6	TGTGCCAGCAGCTTGGTTCGGGGAACCTACGAGCAGTACTTC	CASSLVRGTYEQYF
17	once	.	TRBJ2-1	TRBV4-3	TGCGCCAGCAGCCAAAGAGCGCCTCATTTCTCCTACAATGAGCAGTTCTTC	CASSQRAPHFSYNEQFF
15	.	.	TRBJ2-1	TRBV11-2	TGTGCCAGCAGCACCCGTCCTAGCGAATACAATGAGCAGTTCTTC	CASSTRPSEYNEQFF
13	.	TRBD1	TRBJ1-2	TRBV29-1	TGCAGCGTCCGGACAGGAAATGACTATGGCTACACCTTC	CSVRTGNDYGYTF
13	.	.	TRBJ2-3	TRBV5-4	TGTGCCAGCAGCTTGGGCCGCACAGATACGCAGTATTTT	CASSLGRTDTQYF
14	.	TRBD1	TRBJ1-2	TRBV9	TGTGCCAGCAGCGTAGCCCTAGGGGGCCTTGGCTACACCTTC	CASSVALGGLGYTF
17	.	TRBD2	TRBJ2-1	TRBV5-1	TGCGCCAGCACCTTTGGACTAGCGGGAGGGGCCTACAATGAGCAGTTCTTC	CASTFGLAGGAYNEQFF
14	.	.	TRBJ2-3	TRBV6-5	TGTGCCAGCAGGAACGACAGAGCCACAGATACGCAGTATTTT	CASRNDRATDTQYF
15	once	.	TRBJ2-2	TRBV7-2	TGTGCCAGCAGCTTAGCGGGGGCGGGCACCGGGGAGCTGTTTTTT	CASSLAGAGTGELFF
14	.	.	TRBJ1-5	TRBV5-1	TGCGCCAGCAGCTCTGGACCCGGCGCCCAGCCCCAGCATTTT	CASSSGPGAQPQHF
14	.	.	TRBJ2-7	TRBV5-3	TGTGCCAGAAGCTTCAGGGAGTTCCCCTACGAGCAGTACTTC	CARSFREFPYEQYF
15	.	TRBD1	TRBJ2-1	TRBV7-2	TGTGCCAGCAGCCGCGGACAGGGCTTTTACAATGAGCAGTTCTTC	CASSRGQGFYNEQFF
15	.	.	TRBJ2-2	TRBV19	TGTGCCAGTAGTAGGGAACCGGGTCCCACCGGGGAGCTGTTTTTT	CASSREPGPTGELFF
16	.	.	TRBJ1-5	TRBV6-6	TGTGCCAGCAGTTACCTCCCGGCTACCAGCAATCAGCCCCAGCATTTT	CASSYLPATSNQPQHF
16	.	.	TRBJ2-1	TRBV25-1	TGTGCCAGCAGTGAATTGGGACTCAATTCGTACAATGAGCAGTTCTTC	CASSELGLNSYNEQFF
13	.	.	TRBJ2-2	TRBV7-2	TGTGCCAGCAGCAGGTGGGCGACCGGGGAGCTGTTTTTT	CASSRWATGELFF
18	.	TRBD1	TRBJ1-2	TRBV27	TGTGCCAGCAGTCCTTCCTCCGGGACAGGGAAAGGTCCACATCACTACACCTTC	CASSPSSGTGKGPHHYTF
13	.	.	TRBJ2-3	TRBV19	TGTGCCAGTAGTATTCAGGGTCCAGATACGCAGTATTTT	CASSIQGPDTQYF
13	.	.	TRBJ1-5	TRBV7-2	TGTGCCAGCAGCTTGGAGCGGGATCAGCCCCAGCATTTT	CASSLERDQPQHF
13	.	.	TRBJ2-3	TRBV7-6	TGTGCCAGCAGCCGACGACAGGAAGATACGCAGTATTTT	CASSRRQEDTQYF
14	.	TRBD1	TRBJ2-5	TRBV7-2	TGTGCCAGCAGCCGGGGACAGGCCAAGGAGACCCAGTACTTC	CASSRGQAKETQYF
12	.	.	TRBJ2-7	TRBV6-1	TGTGCCAGCAGGTATCCGTTCTACGAGCAGTACTTC	CASRYPFYEQYF